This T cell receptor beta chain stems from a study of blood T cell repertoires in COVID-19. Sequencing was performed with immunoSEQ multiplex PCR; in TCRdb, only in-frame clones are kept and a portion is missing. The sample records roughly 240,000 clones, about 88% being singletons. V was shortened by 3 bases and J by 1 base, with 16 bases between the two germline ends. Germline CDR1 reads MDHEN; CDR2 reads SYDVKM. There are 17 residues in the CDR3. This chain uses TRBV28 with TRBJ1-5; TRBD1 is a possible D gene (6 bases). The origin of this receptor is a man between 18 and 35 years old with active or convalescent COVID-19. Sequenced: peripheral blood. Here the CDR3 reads CASSLPVTGLSNQPQHF. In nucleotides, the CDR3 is TGTGCCAGCAGTTTGCCCGTGACAGGCCTCAGCAATCAGCCCCAGCATTTT.